A selection of T cell receptor beta chains follows, all from one sample in a study of identical twins. TCRdb processed the 5' RACE reads anew with MiXCR; each CDR3 protein has one entry. The sample records around 240,000 distinct CDR3 sequences, over 9.5% being singletons. The sample consisted of memory T cells sorted from blood. These receptor sequences come from a middle-aged man in good health. Both conserved end residues are part of each CDR3. The D gene is left open where the match is weak. Rows give clone size only sometimes, using once, few, many, or a class for an expanded clone.

14,TRBJ2-2,TRBV25-1,few,.,TGTGCCAGCACCCAAGGGGGGGGTCACGGGGAGCTGTTTTTT,CASTQGGGHGELFF
15,TRBJ2-3,TRBV12-3/TRBV12-4,few,.,TGTGCCAGCAGTTTAGGGACTACCTACACAGATACGCAGTATTTT,CASSLGTTYTDTQYF
12,TRBJ2-7,TRBV7-9,.,.,TGTGCCAGCAGCAGAGGGGAGAGAGAGCAGTACTTC,CASSRGEREQYF
13,TRBJ1-2,TRBV18,.,.,TGTGCCAGCTCACGACAACAGGGTAGTGGCTACACCTTC,CASSRQQGSGYTF
16,TRBJ2-1,TRBV11-2,many,.,TGTGCCAGCAGCTTATTCTCGGACGCAGGGGACAATGAGCAGTTCTTC,CASSLFSDAGDNEQFF
16,TRBJ2-3,TRBV4-3,many,.,TGCGCCAGCAGCCAAGATCTAAGCCCGGGCACAGATACGCAGTATTTT,CASSQDLSPGTDTQYF
13,TRBJ2-1,TRBV7-2,many,.,TGTGCCAGCAGCTTTAGGACCAGGAATGAGCAGTTCTTC,CASSFRTRNEQFF
14,TRBJ2-7,TRBV4-2,.,.,TGTGCCAGCAGCCCAACCAGGGGTACCTACGAGCAGTACTTC,CASSPTRGTYEQYF
17,TRBJ1-5,TRBV7-6,.,TRBD1,TGTGCCAGCAGCACGCGGACAGGGTATCAGAGCAATCAGCCCCAGCATTTT,CASSTRTGYQSNQPQHF
13,TRBJ1-2,TRBV29-1,many,TRBD1,TGCAGCGTTGTGGGACAGGGAAACTATGGCTACACCTTC,CSVVGQGNYGYTF
13,TRBJ1-2,TRBV6-1,many,.,TGTGCCAGCAGGGAAGGGCAGTACTATGGCTACACCTTC,CASREGQYYGYTF
15,TRBJ2-7,TRBV18,.,.,TGTGCCAGCTCCCTGGGACGGGGAGGACTTTTGGAGCAGTACTTC,CASSLGRGGLLEQYF
16,TRBJ1-1,TRBV14,.,TRBD1,TGTGCCAGCAGCCAAGATATAGGGACAGGGAACACTGAAGCTTTCTTT,CASSQDIGTGNTEAFF
15,TRBJ2-3,TRBV4-3,many,TRBD1,TGCGCCAGCAGCCAAGATGGGACAGGGGTGGATACGCAGTATTTT,CASSQDGTGVDTQYF
11,TRBJ2-3,TRBV25-1,many,.,TGTGCCAGCAGTGAGGCAGATACGCAGTATTTT,CASSEADTQYF
13,TRBJ2-2,TRBV10-2,few,.,TGCGCCAGCAGTGGACTAAACACCGGGGAGCTGTTTTTT,CASSGLNTGELFF
13,TRBJ1-4,TRBV24-1,many,.,TGTGCCACCAGTGGAGGCTCTAATGAAAAACTGTTTTTT,CATSGGSNEKLFF
17,TRBJ1-3,TRBV5-5,many,TRBD1,TGTGCCAGCAGCTTGGGGACAGGCCCACGTACTGGAAACACCATATATTTT,CASSLGTGPRTGNTIYF
14,TRBJ2-2,TRBV4-1,many,.,TGCGCCAGCAGCCAAGTGGTGGGGACCGGGGAGCTGTTTTTT,CASSQVVGTGELFF
15,TRBJ1-2,TRBV5-1,.,TRBD1,TGCGCCAGCAGCTTGGAACAGGGGGCGCAGTATGGCTACACCTTC,CASSLEQGAQYGYTF
16,TRBJ2-2,TRBV6-2/TRBV6-3,many,TRBD2,TGTGCCAGCAGTAACGGACTAGCGGGAATCACCGGGGAGCTGTTTTTT,CASSNGLAGITGELFF
14,TRBJ2-7,TRBV20-1,few,TRBD1,TGCAGTGCCAGGTTGGACAGGGGCGTTTACGAGCAGTACTTC,CSARLDRGVYEQYF
10,TRBJ1-3,TRBV20-1,.,.,TGCAGTGCCAGCGACGACACCATATATTTT,CSASDDTIYF
14,TRBJ1-2,TRBV4-1,many,.,TGCGCCAGCAGCTCCTGGGAGAAGAACTATGGCTACACCTTC,CASSSWEKNYGYTF
14,TRBJ1-1,TRBV5-6,many,.,TGTGCCAGCAGTTATGACAGACGGGGGCCTGAAGCTTTCTTT,CASSYDRRGPEAFF
13,TRBJ1-4,TRBV29-1,many,.,TGCAGCGTTGATATAGGGCAGGGTGAAAAACTGTTTTTT,CSVDIGQGEKLFF
14,TRBJ2-3,TRBV20-1,many,.,TGCAGTGCCAATACCCCTGCGCGGAGAGATACGCAGTATTTT,CSANTPARRDTQYF
16,TRBJ1-1,TRBV7-2,many,.,TGTGCCAGCAGCTTATCCTCGGGGAGGGGGAACACTGAAGCTTTCTTT,CASSLSSGRGNTEAFF
12,TRBJ2-2,TRBV12-3/TRBV12-4,many,.,TGTGCCAGCAGTTTAATAACCGGGGAGCTGTTTTTT,CASSLITGELFF
16,TRBJ2-7,TRBV18,many,TRBD2,TGTGCCAGCTCACCACGTCTAGCGGGGGGTACTACGAAGCAGTACTTC,CASSPRLAGGTTKQYF
21,TRBJ2-5,TRBV5-4,.,TRBD2,TGTGCCAGCAGCTTCCCTCGTGGCCGGACTAGCGGGAGGGCCTTGGAAGAGACCCAGTACTTC,CASSFPRGRTSGRALEETQYF
13,TRBJ1-2,TRBV6-6,.,.,TGTGCCAGCGGTCGGGGCAGAACCTATGGCTACACCTTC,CASGRGRTYGYTF
16,TRBJ2-7,TRBV28,.,TRBD2,TGTGCCAGCAGTTTTACTAGCGGGAGAACCTCCGACGAGCAGTACTTC,CASSFTSGRTSDEQYF
15,TRBJ2-3,TRBV20-1,many,TRBD2,TGCAGTGCTAGTTCCGCTAGCGGTATCACAGATACGCAGTATTTT,CSASSASGITDTQYF
15,TRBJ1-1,TRBV18,few,.,TGTGCCAGCTCACCACGTCAGGAGGTGGGCACTGAAGCTTTCTTT,CASSPRQEVGTEAFF
16,TRBJ2-7,TRBV7-9,many,TRBD2,TGTGCCAGCAGCGGACGACTAGCGGGGGCCTCCTACGAGCAGTACTTC,CASSGRLAGASYEQYF
14,TRBJ1-1,TRBV30,many,TRBD1,TGTGCCTGGAGTGGAGGGACAGGGGGCTCGTTGACTTTCTTT,CAWSGGTGGSLTFF
16,TRBJ2-1,TRBV9,many,.,TGTGCCAGCAGCGTAGCTACGAGCGGAGTCTACAATGAGCAGTTCTTC,CASSVATSGVYNEQFF
16,TRBJ2-1,TRBV24-1,.,.,TGTGCCACCAGTGATTTATCGCAGGGAAACTACAATGAGCAGTTCTTC,CATSDLSQGNYNEQFF
15,TRBJ1-3,TRBV18,few,.,TGTGCCAGCTCACGAGAGGATGGTGCTGGAAACACCATATATTTT,CASSREDGAGNTIYF
14,TRBJ1-5,TRBV9,few,TRBD1,TGTGCCAGCAGCGGTCAGGGGGATCGGAAGCCCCAGCATTTT,CASSGQGDRKPQHF
13,TRBJ2-7,TRBV12-3/TRBV12-4,.,.,TGTGCCAGCACCCAGTGGGGGTCCTACGAGCAGTACTTC,CASTQWGSYEQYF
12,TRBJ1-1,TRBV15,few,.,TGTGCCACCAGCAGCGGGCTCCCCGAAGCTTTCTTT,CATSSGLPEAFF
15,TRBJ2-7,TRBV5-4,few,TRBD2,TGTGCCAGCAGCGTTAGCGGGAGGCCCACCTACGAGCAGTACTTC,CASSVSGRPTYEQYF
16,TRBJ2-4,TRBV7-2,few,TRBD1,TGTGCCAGCAGCTCCTGGACAGGGGAGGCCAAAAACATTCAGTACTTC,CASSSWTGEAKNIQYF
15,TRBJ1-3,TRBV3-1,few,.,TGTGCCAGCAGCCAAGGAGGTCGAGCTGGAAACACCATATATTTT,CASSQGGRAGNTIYF
14,TRBJ2-3,TRBV7-2,.,.,TGTGCCAGCAGCTTAGGTCCTAGCGAACCTACGCAGTATTTT,CASSLGPSEPTQYF
14,TRBJ2-2,TRBV7-2,.,.,TGTGCCAGCAGCATATACAGGGACACCGGGGAGCTGTTTTTT,CASSIYRDTGELFF
13,TRBJ2-3,TRBV12-3/TRBV12-4,.,TRBD2,TGTGCCAGCAGTTTTAGCGGGGGGGATACGCAGTATTTT,CASSFSGGDTQYF
14,TRBJ1-2,TRBV7-8,.,.,TGTGCCAGCAGCTTCGGTCAGGGAACCTATGGCTACACCTTC,CASSFGQGTYGYTF
15,TRBJ2-2,TRBV12-3/TRBV12-4,many,TRBD2,TGTGCCAGCAGACTACTACTAGCGGGTGCCGGGGAGCTGTTTTTT,CASRLLLAGAGELFF
13,TRBJ2-5,TRBV3-1,few,.,TGTGCCAGCAGCCAAGAGAATCGAGAGACCCAGTACTTC,CASSQENRETQYF
16,TRBJ2-4,TRBV28,.,TRBD1,TGTGCCAGCAGTTACTCTACAGGGGGCGTCAAAAACATTCAGTACTTC,CASSYSTGGVKNIQYF
15,TRBJ2-7,TRBV6-2/TRBV6-3,.,.,TGTGCCAGCAGCACGCCGACTACCACCTCCTACGAGCAGTACTTC,CASSTPTTTSYEQYF
15,TRBJ2-5,TRBV14,.,TRBD1,TGTGCCAGCAGCCACCTAGGGACAGGGTCGGAGACCCAGTACTTC,CASSHLGTGSETQYF
16,TRBJ1-6,TRBV23-1,many,.,TGCGCCAGCAGTCAATCTAGGACAGCGTCTAATTCACCCCTCCACTTT,CASSQSRTASNSPLHF
19,TRBJ2-7,TRBV11-2,.,TRBD2,TGTGCCAGCAGCCCCCGGGCTAGCGGGGGGGCCGTGTTTTCCTACGAGCAGTACTTC,CASSPRASGGAVFSYEQYF
19,TRBJ1-5,TRBV4-3,many,TRBD1,TGCGCCAGCCACGCATACTCCGGGACAGGGGGCAAAATCAATCAGCCCCAGCATTTT,CASHAYSGTGGKINQPQHF
16,TRBJ2-7,TRBV27,.,.,TGTGCCAGCAGTTTCCGGGGCTCTTGGGAGGCCTACGAGCAGTACTTC,CASSFRGSWEAYEQYF
14,TRBJ2-1,TRBV7-2,.,TRBD2,TGTGCCAGCAGCACGGGACTAGCGTTTGGTGAGCAGTTCTTC,CASSTGLAFGEQFF